These 19 T cell receptor beta chains share one sample of origin, sequenced in a study of T cell repertoires in cytomegalovirus infection. MiXCR was run by TCRdb on the reads, yielding one entry per CDR3 protein. The table has tens of thousands of distinct CDR3 sequences, 4% seen once. The specimen sequenced was PBMCs. The receptors stem from a human donor in good health (CMV status not recorded). Some clones in this sample may be carry-over from other donors' samples.

This clonotype occurred many times. This chain joins TRBV7-9 and TRBJ2-1; D unclear. This CDR3 region has 14 residues. Germline-derived CDR1 and CDR2 are SEHNR and FQNEAQ (reference sequence). V dropped 1 base and J dropped 3 bases, with 7 bases sitting between them. The CDR3 coding sequence is TGTGCCAGCAGCTTAGGAAGCCGCTACAATGAGCAGTTCTTC. Translated: CASSLGSRYNEQFF. Complete variable domain (other parts from reference TRBV7-9 and TRBJ2-1): DTGVSQNPRHKITKRGQNVTFRCDPISEHNRLYWYRQTLGQGPEFLTYFQNEAQLEKSRLLSDRFSAERPKGSFSTLEIQRTEQGDSAMYLCASSLGSRYNEQFFGPGTRLTVL.

This clonotype was counted many times. V and J are TRBV6-2 or TRBV6-3 and TRBJ2-1, with D perhaps matching TRBD2 (5 bases). V lost 6 bases to trimming and J lost 3 bases, with 21 bases between them. The V gene's germline CDR1 is MNHEY and CDR2 SVGEGT. This CDR3 contains 17 residues. CDR3 amino acids: CASRPKGIARIYNEQFF. The CDR3 region has the DNA TGTGCCAGCAGACCCAAGGGAATAGCGAGGATCTACAATGAGCAGTTCTTC.

Ten or more counts support this clonotype. This chain connects TRBV7-3 to TRBJ2-2; D may be TRBD1 (6 bases). The length of the CDR3 is 13 residues. Trimming took off 2 bases at V and 6 bases at J, with 7 bases between the two ends. CDR1 and CDR2 from the germline V gene are SGHTA and FQGTGA. CDR3 in amino acids: CASSLAGAGELFF. The CDR3 bases are TGTGCCAGCAGCTTAGCAGGGGCCGGGGAGCTGTTTTTT.

This clonotype was seen repeatedly, ten times or more. The V and J genes are TRBV7-8 and TRBJ1-1; D is ambiguous. There are 11 residues in the CDR3. CDR1 SGHVS and CDR2 FQNEAQ come from the germline V gene. The ends were cut back, 5 bases at V and 4 bases at J, with 5 bases in the middle. The CDR3 loop is CASSRATEAFF. The CDR3 DNA sequence: TGTGCCAGCAGCCGAGCCACTGAAGCTTTCTTT.

Many counts were recorded for this clonotype. The chain uses TRBV2 and TRBJ2-1, with 7 bases that match TRBD2. Germline V gene lookup returns CDR1 SNHLY and CDR2 FYNNEI. Unmatched junction bases numbered 4, after V lost 2 bases and J lost 3 bases. CDR3 length: 15 residues. The CDR3 DNA follows: TGTGCCAGCAGTGAATGGCTAGCGGACTACAATGAGCAGTTCTTC. It translates to CASSEWLADYNEQFF.

This clonotype was recorded at least ten times. This chain joins TRBV12-3 or TRBV12-4 and TRBJ1-6; D is perhaps TRBD1 (6 bases). The CDR3 extends over 14 amino acids. With 6 bases removed from V and 5 bases from J, the gap between germline ends came to 11 bases. The CDR3 DNA reads TGTGCCAGCAGCGGGACAACAAATAATTCACCCCTCCACTTT. The encoded protein is CASSGTTNNSPLHF.

V and J are TRBV24-1 and TRBJ2-3, with 13 bases identical to TRBD2. There are 17 residues in the CDR3. CDR1 and CDR2 (germline): KGHDR, SFDVKD. J was trimmed by 6 bases and V by 4 bases; bases with no gene match: 9. The CDR3, as DNA: TGTGCCACCAGTGAACCCTCGGGACTAGCGGGATCGGATACGCAGTATTTT. As protein: CATSEPSGLAGSDTQYF.

This clonotype was detected many times. The chain links TRBV19 to TRBJ1-5; 7 bases align to TRBD1. Germline V gene data show CDR1 as LNHDA and CDR2 as SQIVND (reference sequence). V gave up 7 bases and J gave up 2 bases; unmatched junction bases: 2. The CDR3 spans 13 residues. CDR3 residues: CASKGTGNQPQHF. CDR3 DNA sequence: TGTGCCAGTAAAGGGACAGGCAATCAGCCCCAGCATTTT.

This clonotype was observed at least ten times. V gene TRBV20-1 combines with J gene TRBJ2-7; D unclear. Trimming pared 7 bases from V and 4 bases from J, leaving 14 bases between. The germline gives CDR1 DFQATT, CDR2 SNEGSKA (reference sequence). This CDR3 is 12 amino acids long. Written as DNA, the CDR3 is TGCAGTGTTCAGAGGCCTTCATACGAGCAGTACTTC. Translation gives CSVQRPSYEQYF.

This clonotype was detected ten times or more. The chain couples TRBV12-3 or TRBV12-4 to TRBJ1-5, with 11 bases aligning to TRBD1. J gave up 1 base and V 5 bases, and 1 base lay outside the gene matches. CDR3 length: 15 residues. CDR3 residues: CASSRTGGSNQPQHF. The CDR3 DNA follows: TGTGCCAGCAGTCGGACAGGGGGCAGCAATCAGCCCCAGCATTTT.

Ten or more counts support this clonotype. This chain connects TRBV4-1 to TRBJ2-6; D assignment may be TRBD1 or TRBD2 (5 bases each). The germline CDR1 and CDR2 sequences are MGHRA and YSYEKL. This CDR3 is 17 amino acids long. The V end lost 4 bases, the J end lost 0 bases, and 13 bases lay between the germline ends. The CDR3 reads CASSRMRGASGANVLTF. As DNA, the CDR3 is TGCGCCAGCAGCCGTATGAGGGGCGCCTCTGGGGCCAACGTCCTGACTTTC.

This clonotype has ten or more counts. This chain connects TRBV11-3 to TRBJ1-1; TRBD1 agrees at 7 bases. The CDR3 is 14 residues long. Germline trimming cut 8 bases from V and 5 bases from J; bases unmatched to any gene: 11. CDR1 is SGHNT, CDR2 YENEEA, per germline. CDR3 nucleotides: TGTGCCAGCGGGAACAGGGGAAAAGAAACTGAAGCTTTCTTT. Translation gives CASGNRGKETEAFF.

This clonotype was recorded a few times. The gene calls are TRBV29-1 and TRBJ1-4; D possibly corresponds to TRBD1 (6 bases). The CDR3 length is 16 residues. V dropped 3 bases and J dropped 0 bases, with 14 bases sitting between them. Germline CDR1 reads SQVTM; CDR2 reads ANQGSEA. For the CDR3, the DNA is TGCAGCGTTGAGAGGGGGTCTCGGACAACTAATGAAAAACTGTTTTTT. Translated, it gives CSVERGSRTTNEKLFF.

The chain links TRBV7-6 to TRBJ1-4; a weak D match, TRBD1 (5 bases). Trimming removed 3 bases at V and 4 bases at J, with 12 bases between. Germline CDR1 is SGHVS and CDR2 is FNYEAQ. This CDR3 has 15 amino acids. As DNA, the CDR3 is TGTGCCAGCAGCTTCAGGACACCGAGTAATGAAAAACTGTTTTTT. Its protein product is CASSFRTPSNEKLFF.

This clonotype was recorded at least ten times. The CDR3 sequence is CASSPDNAGANVLTF. CDR3 nucleotides: TGTGCCAGCAGTCCCGACAACGCTGGGGCCAACGTCCTGACTTTC. The chain employs TRBV2 and TRBJ2-6; D ambiguous. The CDR3 sequence is 15 residues long. V lost 5 bases, J lost 2 bases, and 10 bases lay in between. Germline V lookup: CDR1 SNHLY, CDR2 FYNNEI.

This clonotype was seen ten or more times. The gene calls are TRBV7-2 and TRBJ2-7; D gene unclear. Germline assignment: CDR1 SGHTA and CDR2 FQGNSA. With 3 bases removed from V and 6 bases from J, the gap between germline ends came to 18 bases. The CDR3 consists of 15 residues. The CDR3 sequence: CASSLIGRSLFEQYF. The CDR3 coding sequence is TGTGCCAGCAGCTTGATTGGCAGATCCCTGTTCGAGCAGTACTTC.

A few counts support this clonotype. J is TRBJ2-5 and V is TRBV7-2; D is unclear. Trimming removed 5 bases from V and 4 bases from J, with 14 bases in between. Germline V gene lookup returns CDR1 SGHTA and CDR2 FQGNSA. CDR3 length: 14 amino acids. In DNA, the CDR3 is TGTGCCAGCAGCCGAAACCCGGTGGTAGAGACCCAGTACTTC. Its translation: CASSRNPVVETQYF.

This clonotype was found many times. This chain joins TRBV5-1 and TRBJ2-7; 9 nucleotides agree with TRBD2. V trimming: 0 bases; J trimming: 5 bases; junction bases outside the gene matches: 6. Per germline, CDR1 SGHRS and CDR2 YFSETQ. The CDR3 runs to 15 residues. In DNA, the CDR3 is TGCGCCAGCAGCTTGGACGGGACTAGCATGAACGAGCAGTACTTC. Its protein product is CASSLDGTSMNEQYF.

This clonotype was seen at least ten times. The chain links TRBV7-2 to TRBJ2-2; TRBD1 is a possible D gene (6 bases). V gave up 5 bases and J gave up 5 bases, with 9 bases separating them. CDR3 length equals 13 residues. The germline CDR1 and CDR2 sequences are SGHTA and FQGNSA. CDR3 protein: CASSIQGTGELFF. DNA for the CDR3: TGTGCCAGCAGCATACAGGGAACCGGGGAGCTGTTTTTT.